These 9 T cell receptor beta chains share one sample of origin, sequenced in a study of human T cells and chemical hapten exposure. TCRdb re-derived calls from the RACE reads in MiXCR, one entry per CDR3 protein. The sample carries under 450,000 distinct CDR3 sequences, more than 4.5% recorded once. Noted time point: patch test 1, 2 weeks after DPC sensitization. As for treatment: therapeutic diphenylcyclopropenone sensitization with weekly scalp DPC. This specimen was whole blood, taken in connection with sensitization to the hapten diphenylcyclopropenone (DPC). The receptors stem from a woman aged 45-65 years with alopecia areata. Some clones in this sample may be carry-over from other donors' samples.

This clonotype was counted ten times or more. The gene calls are TRBV20-1 and TRBJ2-4; no reliable D call. V was clipped by 0 bases and J by 0 bases, with 9 bases between them. This CDR3 is built from 15 residues. The germline CDR1 and CDR2 sequences are DFQATT and SNEGSKA (reference sequence). The CDR3 loop reads CSAREFTLAKNIQYF. In nucleotides, the CDR3 is TGCAGTGCTAGAGAATTCACGCTAGCCAAAAACATTCAGTACTTC.

Many counts were recorded for this clonotype. The chain recombines TRBV7-2 with TRBJ1-2, with 8 positions matching TRBD1. Looked up from germline, CDR1 is SGHTA and CDR2 is FQGNSA. There are 15 residues in the CDR3. V trimming: 5 bases; J trimming: 2 bases; junction bases outside the gene matches: 7. CDR3 region: CASSPVDRGNYGYTF. The CDR3 nucleotides are TGTGCCAGCAGCCCCGTCGACAGGGGCAACTATGGCTACACCTTC.

The table lists this clonotype with a few counts. The V call is TRBV3-1, the J call TRBJ2-5; a possible D gene is TRBD1 (6 bases). The CDR3 is made up of 17 amino acids. Germline V lookup: CDR1 LGHDT, CDR2 YNNKEL (reference sequence). V lost 2 bases to trimming and J lost 1 base, with 17 bases between them. CDR3 amino acids: CASSQTNLDRLQETQYF. The CDR3 coding sequence is TGTGCCAGCAGCCAAACCAACCTCGACAGGCTCCAAGAGACCCAGTACTTC.

This clonotype was seen at least ten times. This chain joins TRBV4-1 and TRBJ2-3; 12 positions agree with TRBD2. The CDR3 runs to 17 residues. Germline V CDR1 and CDR2: MGHRA, YSYEKL. With 4 bases clipped from V and 3 bases from J, the junction kept 8 bases outside the gene matches. In DNA, the CDR3 is TGCGCCAGCAGCCCTCGGCTAGCGGGGGGGCCGACAGATACGCAGTATTTT. Translating gives CASSPRLAGGPTDTQYF.

This clonotype was detected ten times or more. The V call is TRBV6-5, the J call TRBJ2-3; the D gene is possibly TRBD2 (5 bases). V shed 5 bases and J shed 0 bases, with 12 bases lying between them. The germline V gene has CDR1 MNHEY and CDR2 SVGAGI. The CDR3 has 15 amino acids. For the CDR3, the DNA is TGTGCCAGCAGTGCCGACTACTCTAGCACAGATACGCAGTATTTT. This gives the protein CASSADYSSTDTQYF.

This clonotype came up many times. V usage is TRBV7-2 and J usage is TRBJ2-3, with 9 positions matching TRBD2. V was clipped by 4 bases and J by 2 bases; unmatched bases: 10. CDR3 size: 17 residues. Per germline, CDR1 SGHTA and CDR2 FQGNSA. This CDR3 is CASSSHVAGAFTDTQYF. CDR3 DNA: TGTGCCAGCAGCTCCCATGTAGCGGGGGCTTTCACAGATACGCAGTATTTT.

This clonotype showed up many times. The rearrangement joins TRBV12-3 or TRBV12-4 to TRBJ2-2; 9 nucleotides line up with TRBD1. This CDR3 has 16 amino acids. Trimming at V came to 3 bases and at J to 2 bases, leaving 4 bases not matched to a gene. This chain's CDR3 is CASSLWDRVNTGELFF. CDR3 in DNA: TGTGCCAGCAGTTTGTGGGACAGGGTAAACACCGGGGAGCTGTTTTTT.

At least ten counts were recorded for this clonotype. The rearrangement joins TRBV20-1 to TRBJ1-2; no definite D call. V was clipped by 1 base and J by 8 bases, with 8 bases between them. CDR1 and CDR2 from the germline V gene are DFQATT and SNEGSKA (reference sequence). The CDR3 loop spans 11 amino acids. CDR3 loop: CSARGSPGYTF. CDR3 DNA sequence: TGCAGTGCTAGAGGTTCCCCCGGCTACACCTTC.

This clonotype appeared a few times. The chain joins TRBV10-3 to TRBJ2-3; D is ambiguous. Germline lookup yields CDR1 ENHRY and CDR2 SYGVKD. The length of the CDR3 is 14 residues. V was cut by 2 bases and J by 4 bases, with 10 bases left in between. The CDR3 nucleotides are TGTGCCATCAGTGAGGAGATGCAGGCAGATACGCAGTATTTT. This gives the protein CAISEEMQADTQYF.